These 29 T cell receptor beta chains came from one sample sequenced in a study of blood T cell repertoires in COVID-19. TCRdb's copy holds only in-frame clones and misses some; the assay was immunoSEQ multiplex PCR. In the table there are 88,000 or so clones, about four fifths of which are singletons. What was sequenced was peripheral blood. These receptors were collected from a human donor in a cohort sampled during active COVID-19.

The chain is built from TRBV2 and TRBJ2-7; D uncertain. This CDR3 has 11 amino acids. CDR1 SNHLY and CDR2 FYNNEI come from the germline V gene. V dropped 4 bases and J dropped 5 bases, with 6 bases sitting between them. The CDR3 sequence is CASSGADEQYF. The CDR3 DNA sequence: TGTGCCAGCAGTGGCGCGGACGAGCAGTACTTC. Combining the CDR3 with reference TRBV2 and TRBJ2-7 gives the whole variable domain EPEVTQTPSHQVTQMGQEVILRCVPISNHLYFYWYRQILGQKVEFLVSFYNNEISEKSEIFDDQFSVERPDGSNFTLKIRSTKLEDSAMYFCASSGADEQYFGPGTRLTVT.

The chain joins TRBV19 to TRBJ2-3; 9 bases agree with TRBD1. There are 15 residues in the CDR3. Germline CDR1 LNHDA, CDR2 SQIVND (reference sequence). With V trimmed by 7 bases and J by 1 base, 6 bases remained unmatched. The CDR3 protein is CASTPRDRGTDTQYF. DNA of the CDR3: TGTGCCAGTACCCCCCGGGACAGGGGCACAGATACGCAGTATTTT. Drawing the rest from reference TRBV19 and TRBJ2-3, the complete variable domain is DGGITQSPKYLFRKEGQNVTLSCEQNLNHDAMYWYRQDPGQGLRLIYYSQIVNDFQKGDIAEGYSVSREKKESFPLTVTSAQKNPTAFYLCASTPRDRGTDTQYFGPGTRLTVL.

V is TRBV12-3 or TRBV12-4 and J is TRBJ1-5; D is undetermined. Between the trimmed V and J ends, which lost 1 base and 9 bases, there was a span of 10 bases. The CDR3 spans 13 residues. CDR3 sequence reads: CASSLDSTGPQHF. CDR3 DNA: TGTGCCAGCAGTTTAGACAGCACCGGGCCCCAGCATTTT.

This chain connects TRBV30 to TRBJ2-3; D is undetermined. The CDR3 has 13 residues. Germline assignment: CDR1 GTSNPN and CDR2 SVGIG (reference sequence). The V end was cut by 2 bases, the J end by 0 bases, with 6 bases between. Written as DNA, the CDR3 is TGTGCCTGGAGTATCGCGAGCACAGATACGCAGTATTTT. Its translation: CAWSIASTDTQYF. The full variable domain, rest sourced from reference TRBV30 and TRBJ2-3, is SQTIHQWPATLVQPVGSPLSLECTVEGTSNPNLYWYRQAAGRGLQLLFYSVGIGQISSEVPQNLSASRPQDRQFILSSKKLLLSDSGFYLCAWSIASTDTQYFGPGTRLTVL.

This chain connects TRBV5-1 to TRBJ2-2, with D unclear. There are 12 residues in the CDR3. Trimming shortened V by 4 bases and J by 6 bases, and 7 bases separated the two germline ends. Per the germline V gene, CDR1 is SGHRS and CDR2 is YFSETQ. The CDR3 loop reads CASSPFSGELFF. The CDR3 DNA sequence: TGCGCCAGCAGCCCCTTTTCCGGGGAGCTGTTTTTT.

The chain is built from TRBV5-6 and TRBJ1-4, with a possible D match to TRBD1 (5 bases). The germline gives CDR1 SGHDT, CDR2 YYEEEE. CDR3 size: 16 residues. The V end was cut by 1 base, the J end by 0 bases, with 10 bases between. The CDR3 loop is CASSLFEDTTNEKLFF. The CDR3 nucleotides read TGTGCCAGCAGCTTGTTTGAGGACACAACTAATGAAAAACTGTTTTTT.

This clone was picked up one time. J is TRBJ2-7 and V is TRBV6-5; 8 bases match TRBD2. After removal of 8 bases from V and 3 bases from J, the junction contained 12 bases not matched to a gene. The CDR3 totals 15 residues. CDR1 MNHEY and CDR2 SVGAGI come from the germline V gene. The CDR3 protein is CASGAGAGSNYEQYF. CDR3 DNA sequence: TGTGCCAGCGGAGCGGGGGCAGGATCCAACTACGAGCAGTACTTC.

V is TRBV4-2 and J is TRBJ2-7; 8 bases fit TRBD2. This CDR3 is built from 16 residues. Per the germline V gene, CDR1 is LGHNA and CDR2 is YNFKEQ. V shed 3 bases and J 3 bases; nucleotides not matched to a gene: 10. The CDR3 nucleotides read TGTGCCAGCAGCCAGGAGGGGCGGGGGGATATCTACGAGCAGTACTTC. Translating gives CASSQEGRGDIYEQYF.

The chain is built from TRBV6-2 or TRBV6-3 and TRBJ2-7; 10 bases match TRBD2. CDR1 MNHEY and CDR2 SVGEGT come from the germline V gene. The CDR3 totals 17 residues. The V gene end was trimmed by 3 bases and the J gene end by 0 bases; junction bases not matched to a gene: 8. In nucleotides, the CDR3 is TGTGCCAGCAGTTATGCTACTAGCGGGATTTACTCCTACGAGCAGTACTTC. It is translated as CASSYATSGIYSYEQYF.

The V and J genes are TRBV4-2 and TRBJ2-7; 9 bases agree with TRBD1. CDR3 length equals 15 residues. CDR1 LGHNA and CDR2 YNFKEQ come from the germline V gene. The junction had 3 bases not matched to a gene; V was cut back by 1 base and J by 2 bases. CDR3 nucleotide sequence: TGTGCCAGCAGCCAAGGGACAGGGGACCCCTACGAGCAGTACTTC. Translation gives CASSQGTGDPYEQYF.

The DNA for the CDR3 is TGCAGCGCCTTCGGACAGGGTAAGGTCTACGAGCAGTACTTC. This codes for CSAFGQGKVYEQYF. This chain connects TRBV29-1 to TRBJ2-7; 8 bases agree with TRBD1. The trim removed 7 bases at V and 3 bases at J, leaving 11 bases unmatched. Germline CDR1 SQVTM, CDR2 ANQGSEA. The CDR3 contains 14 residues.

The CDR3 sequence: CASSEGWGQASYEQYF. Written as DNA, the CDR3 is TGTGCCAGCAGTGAGGGTTGGGGACAGGCATCCTACGAGCAGTACTTC. V usage is TRBV6-1 and J usage is TRBJ2-7, with 8 bases matching TRBD1. Germline V lookup: CDR1 MNHNS, CDR2 SASEGT. The CDR3 is made up of 16 amino acids. The V and J ends lost 3 bases and 1 base, in that order; junction bases with no gene match: 8.

This clone was counted a single time. The rearrangement uses TRBV28 and TRBJ2-7, with 8 bases matching TRBD2. The CDR3 has 15 amino acids. CDR1 and CDR2 from the germline V gene are MDHEN and SYDVKM. V gave up 7 bases and J gave up 7 bases; unmatched junction bases: 15. In DNA, the CDR3 is TGTGCCAGCACCTTAGCCCTAGCGGGTTCGAGTGAGCAGTACTTC. Translated, it gives CASTLALAGSSEQYF.

The genes are TRBV11-3 and TRBJ2-1; TRBD2 matches 12 bases. The CDR3 contains 16 residues. Losses at the gene ends were 5 bases for V and 6 bases for J; bases not matched to a gene: 8. Germline lookup yields CDR1 SGHNT and CDR2 YENEEA. In DNA form, the CDR3 reads TGTGCCAGCAGCCGCAGACTAGCGGGAGCCGGCAATGAGCAGTTCTTC. Protein sequence: CASSRRLAGAGNEQFF. Based on the CDR3 plus reference TRBV11-3 and TRBJ2-1, the full variable domain is EAGVVQSPRYKIIEKKQPVAFWCNPISGHNTLYWYLQNLGQGPELLIRYENEEAVDDSQLPKDRFSAERLKGVDSTLKIQPAELGDSAVYLCASSRRLAGAGNEQFFGPGTRLTVL.

The chain joins TRBV3-1 (or the pseudogene TRBV3-2) to TRBJ2-3; TRBD2 matches at 12 bases. The trim removed 4 bases at V and 6 bases at J, leaving 2 bases unmatched. The CDR3 is 14 residues long. CDR1 and CDR2 from the germline V gene are LGHDT and YNNKEL (reference sequence). The CDR3 loop reads CASSRTSGVDTQYF. The DNA for the CDR3 is TGTGCCAGCAGCCGGACTAGCGGGGTGGATACGCAGTATTTT.

This clone was seen only once. The chain joins TRBV14 to TRBJ2-1; TRBD2 aligns across 8 bases. Germline V lookup: CDR1 SGHDN, CDR2 FVKESK. V trimming: 4 bases; J trimming: 6 bases; junction bases outside the gene matches: 5. The CDR3 sequence is 14 residues long. The CDR3 reads CASSLSGLANEQFF. The DNA of the CDR3 is TGTGCCAGCAGCCTTTCTGGACTAGCCAATGAGCAGTTCTTC.

V usage is TRBV7-2 and J usage is TRBJ1-6, with TRBD1 identical over 9 bases. In germline, CDR1 is SGHTA, CDR2 FQGNSA. V gave up 4 bases and J gave up 7 bases; unmatched junction bases: 2. The CDR3 totals 14 residues. CDR3 coding DNA: TGTGCCAGCAGCTCACAGGGGGCGAATTCACCCCTCCACTTT. Encoded protein: CASSSQGANSPLHF. Full variable domain (missing parts from reference TRBV7-2 and TRBJ1-6): GAGVSQSPSNKVTEKGKDVELRCDPISGHTALYWYRQSLGQGLEFLIYFQGNSAPDKSGLPSDRFSAERTGGSVSTLTIQRTQQEDSAVYLCASSSQGANSPLHFGNGTRLTVT.

The V call is TRBV29-1, the J call TRBJ1-5, with 8 nucleotides matching TRBD1. V was pared by 0 bases and J by 0 bases, with 4 bases of the junction left unmatched. Per germline, CDR1 SQVTM and CDR2 ANQGSEA. The CDR3 has 16 residues. CDR3 residues: CSVEDGDRNSNQPQHF. Here the CDR3 DNA reads TGCAGCGTTGAAGATGGGGACAGGAATAGCAATCAGCCCCAGCATTTT.

This rearrangement joins TRBV7-6 to TRBJ1-6; D is perhaps TRBD1 (5 bases). CDR3 length equals 14 residues. Germline V gives CDR1 SGHVS, CDR2 FNYEAQ. V dropped 8 bases and J dropped 10 bases, with 18 bases sitting between them. CDR3 DNA: TGTGCCAGCTCTCCCCGGGGGGGAGGGTCACCCCTCCACTTT. This translates into CASSPRGGGSPLHF.

The V call is TRBV29-1, the J call TRBJ1-2; D is possibly TRBD1 (6 bases). Trimming pared 5 bases from V and 7 bases from J, leaving 11 bases between. This CDR3 has 11 amino acids. Looked up from germline, CDR1 is SQVTM and CDR2 is ANQGSEA. CDR3 sequence: CSVTPTGGYTF. CDR3 sequence (DNA): TGCAGCGTTACACCGACAGGTGGCTACACCTTC.

The J gene is TRBJ2-7, the V gene TRBV2; 10 nucleotides match TRBD2. The CDR3 covers 15 residues. The junction had 8 bases not matched to a gene; V was cut back by 6 bases and J by 3 bases. Germline V gene sequence: CDR1 SNHLY, CDR2 FYNNEI. CDR3 in amino acids: CASSYTSGISYEQYF. CDR3 DNA: TGTGCCAGCAGCTACACTAGCGGGATTAGCTACGAGCAGTACTTC.

This sequence joins TRBV18 and TRBJ1-2; TRBD1 aligns across 7 bases. V was pared by 6 bases and J by 3 bases, with 10 bases of the junction left unmatched. The CDR3 sequence is 15 residues long. Germline lookup yields CDR1 KGHSH and CDR2 LQKENI. The CDR3 here is CASSQKTGPDYGYTF. Here the CDR3 DNA reads TGTGCCAGCTCCCAGAAGACAGGGCCGGACTATGGCTACACCTTC.

The chain combines TRBV12-3 or TRBV12-4 with TRBJ1-1; TRBD1 might be the D (5 bases). The CDR3 runs to 13 residues. V was trimmed by 6 bases and J by 8 bases, leaving 16 bases between them. CDR3 protein: CASSRGGGEEAFF. The CDR3 bases are TGTGCCAGCAGCCGCGGGGGTGGGGAGGAAGCTTTCTTT.

The rearrangement uses TRBV27 and TRBJ1-6; D unresolved. V was shortened by 7 bases and J by 7 bases, with 17 bases between the two germline ends. Germline CDR1 is MNHEY and CDR2 is SMNVEV (reference sequence). This CDR3 is 15 amino acids long. The CDR3 protein is CASIETPGLNSPLHF. In DNA, the CDR3 is TGTGCCAGCATTGAAACTCCGGGTCTAAATTCACCCCTCCACTTT.

The rearrangement joins TRBV7-8 to TRBJ2-7; weak D call: TRBD2 (5 bases). The CDR3 sequence is 14 residues long. Germline V gives CDR1 SGHVS, CDR2 FQNEAQ. V was trimmed by 5 bases and J by 2 bases, leaving 13 bases between them. The CDR3 loop is CASSQERGTYEQYF. The CDR3 nucleotides are TGTGCCAGCAGCCAAGAACGAGGGACCTACGAGCAGTACTTC.

V is TRBV3-1 (or the pseudogene TRBV3-2) and J is TRBJ2-2; possibly TRBD1 for D (5 bases). The CDR3 is made up of 15 amino acids. Trimming stripped 1 base from V and 4 bases from J, with 10 bases between. Germline loops: CDR1 LGHDT, CDR2 YNNKEL (reference sequence). In nucleotides, the CDR3 is TGTGCCAGCAGCCAAGTCAGGGCCTCCACCGGGGAGCTGTTTTTT. This encodes CASSQVRASTGELFF.

The rearrangement uses TRBV10-3 and TRBJ2-2; TRBD2 matches at 8 bases. With V trimmed by 8 bases and J by 0 bases, 2 bases remained unmatched. CDR1 is ENHRY, CDR2 SYGVKD, per germline. This CDR3 region has 14 residues. CDR3 bases: TGTGCCATCGGAGCGGGAGCGAACACCGGGGAGCTGTTTTTT. Translation gives CAIGAGANTGELFF.

CDR3 sequence (DNA): TGCAGCGTTCGGGACAGCCTTTGGGGCGAGCAGTACTTC. The encoded protein is CSVRDSLWGEQYF. J is TRBJ2-7 and V is TRBV29-1, with 7 bases fitting TRBD1. Looked up from germline, CDR1 is SQVTM and CDR2 is ANQGSEA. V lost 5 bases to trimming and J lost 6 bases; unmatched junction nucleotides: 10. CDR3 size: 13 residues.

This chain links TRBV5-4 with TRBJ2-7, with D maybe TRBD1 (5 bases). CDR1 and CDR2 from the germline V gene are SGHNT and YYREEE (reference sequence). V lost 4 bases and J 2 bases, leaving 10 bases between the germline ends. CDR3 length: 13 residues. The CDR3 protein is CASSARQTYEQYF. The CDR3 nucleotides are TGTGCCAGCAGCGCTCGACAGACCTACGAGCAGTACTTC.